This is a list of T cell receptor beta chains from one sample in a study of T-cell memory formation after mild COVID-19. TCRdb re-analysed the 5' RACE reads in MiXCR, keeping a single row per CDR3 protein. This table holds about 150,000 distinct CDR3 sequences, roughly 6.2% found once. Sequencing was carried out using PBMCs or a T cell subset sorted from them (not recorded which). The origin of the receptors is an adult woman who had mild COVID-19 (a few samples of this study predate the infection). Cell type and time point are not known. Both conserved end residues are part of each CDR3. The D gene is left open where the match is weak. Clone sizes are given selectively: once, few, many, or a class where the clone is expanded.

V gene	clone size	D gene	J gene	CDR3 DNA	CDR3 protein
TRBV7-2	many	.	TRBJ2-6	TGTGCCAGCAGCTTAGGGGGTGCGGGGGCCAACGTCCTGACTTTC	CASSLGGAGANVLTF
TRBV9	many	TRBD2	TRBJ2-4	TGTGCCAGCAGCGCCAGCGGGAGGACTGACATTCAGTACTTC	CASSASGRTDIQYF
TRBV10-3	many	.	TRBJ2-7	TGTGCCATCAGTGAGATGGAATACGAGCAGTACTTC	CAISEMEYEQYF
TRBV29-1	many	TRBD1	TRBJ2-2	TGCAGCGCCAGAGACAGGGGCCGGACCGGGGAGCTGTTTTTT	CSARDRGRTGELFF
TRBV12-3/TRBV12-4	many	TRBD1	TRBJ1-2	TGTGCCAGCAGTTTGGCAGGGGGTGGAAACTATGGCTACACCTTC	CASSLAGGGNYGYTF
TRBV29-1	many	.	TRBJ2-2	TGCAGCGTTGACACGGCACGAGGCACCGGGGAGCTGTTTTTT	CSVDTARGTGELFF
TRBV7-2	.	.	TRBJ2-2	TGTGCCAGCAGCTTGAAAATCGGGGGCCCCTCGAACACCGGGGAGCTGTTTTTT	CASSLKIGGPSNTGELFF
TRBV9	few	.	TRBJ2-2	TGTGCCAGCAGCGTAGCGGCAGGGTCAACCGGGGAGCTGTTTTTT	CASSVAAGSTGELFF
TRBV29-1	.	.	TRBJ1-1	TGCAGCGCCGTCCGGGGTCTTACTGAAGCTTTCTTT	CSAVRGLTEAFF
TRBV6-5	few	.	TRBJ2-7	TGTGCCAGCGTGGACAGAGCCTACGAGCAGTACTTC	CASVDRAYEQYF
TRBV7-9	many	.	TRBJ1-1	TGTGCCAGCAGCCCTGCCATGAACACTGAAGCTTTCTTT	CASSPAMNTEAFF
TRBV24-1	.	.	TRBJ2-2	TGTGCCACCAGTGATTTGGGCAGGGAGACCGGGGAGCTGTTTTTT	CATSDLGRETGELFF
TRBV11-2	many	TRBD2	TRBJ2-1	TGTGCCAGCACCGGAACTAGCGGAGACAATGAGCAGTTCTTC	CASTGTSGDNEQFF
TRBV5-1	.	.	TRBJ2-3	TGCGCCAGCAGCTTGCGGCGGGGAGGCACAGATACGCAGTATTTT	CASSLRRGGTDTQYF
TRBV11-2	.	.	TRBJ2-1	TGTGCCAGCAGCCCACTGACTTATAGCTCCTACAATGAGCAGTTCTTC	CASSPLTYSSYNEQFF